This TCR beta chain was recovered during a study of blood T cell repertoires in COVID-19. Repertoires were generated with immunoSEQ multiplex PCR, while TCRdb's copy carries only in-frame clones and drops some. This sample has fewer than 300,000 clones, with 75% to 90% found just once. The CDR3 loop spans 16 amino acids. Looked up from germline, CDR1 is MGHRA and CDR2 is YSYEKL. The V gene lost 0 bases and the J gene lost 4 bases, with 15 bases spanning the gap. The sequence came from a woman in her fifties or sixties who had recovered from COVID-19. V and J are TRBV4-1 and TRBJ2-5; D might be TRBD1 (5 bases). Sequencing used PBMCs or T cells enriched from blood (not recorded which). The CDR3, as DNA: TGCGCCAGCAGCCAAGATAGGGGCAGGCTCCCAGAGACCCAGTACTTC. Translation gives CASSQDRGRLPETQYF.